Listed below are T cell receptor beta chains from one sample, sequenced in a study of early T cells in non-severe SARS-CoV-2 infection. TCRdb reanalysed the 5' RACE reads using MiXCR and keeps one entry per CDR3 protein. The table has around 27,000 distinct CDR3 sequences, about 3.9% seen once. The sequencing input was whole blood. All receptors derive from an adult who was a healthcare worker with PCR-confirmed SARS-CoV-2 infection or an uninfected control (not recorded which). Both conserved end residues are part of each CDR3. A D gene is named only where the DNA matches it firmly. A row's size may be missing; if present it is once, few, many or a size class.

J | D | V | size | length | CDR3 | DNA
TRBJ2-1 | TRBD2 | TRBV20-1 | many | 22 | CSAPPVSRRGTSGPSSYNEQFF | TGCAGTGCTCCCCCGGTCAGTCGGAGGGGGACTAGCGGGCCCAGCTCCTACAATGAGCAGTTCTTC
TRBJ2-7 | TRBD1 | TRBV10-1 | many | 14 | CASSESAGQDEQYF | TGCGCCAGCAGTGAGTCCGCAGGACAGGACGAGCAGTACTTC
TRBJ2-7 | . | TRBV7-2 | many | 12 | CASSLNGWEQYF | TGTGCCAGCAGCTTAAACGGCTGGGAGCAGTACTTC
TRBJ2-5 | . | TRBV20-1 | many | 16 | CSASSSGTQQRETQYF | TGCAGTGCTAGTTCGTCCGGCACCCAACAACGGGAGACCCAGTACTTC
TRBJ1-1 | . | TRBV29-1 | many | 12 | CSFGWGQTEAFF | TGCAGCTTCGGATGGGGGCAGACTGAAGCTTTCTTT
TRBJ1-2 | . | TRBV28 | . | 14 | CASTHQGSNYGYTF | TGTGCCAGCACCCATCAGGGTTCTAACTATGGCTACACCTTC
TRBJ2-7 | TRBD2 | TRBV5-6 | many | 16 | CASSFLLAGGRYEQYF | TGTGCCAGCAGCTTTCTACTAGCGGGAGGGCGCTACGAGCAGTACTTC
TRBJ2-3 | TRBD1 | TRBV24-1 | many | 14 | CATSEGQSTDTQYF | TGTGCCACCAGTGAGGGACAGAGCACAGATACGCAGTATTTT
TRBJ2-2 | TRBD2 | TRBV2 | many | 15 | CASRPSGTNTGELFF | TGTGCCAGCAGGCCTAGCGGAACAAACACCGGGGAGCTGTTTTTT
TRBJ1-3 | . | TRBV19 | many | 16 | CASSMGTPDGGNTIYF | TGTGCCAGTAGTATGGGGACGCCGGACGGGGGAAACACCATATATTTT
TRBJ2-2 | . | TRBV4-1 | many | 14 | CASSRTTNTGELFF | TGCGCCAGCAGCCGAACCACGAACACCGGGGAGCTGTTTTTT
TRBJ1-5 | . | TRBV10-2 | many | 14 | CASSFVGGDQPQHF | TGCGCCAGCAGCTTCGTGGGGGGCGATCAGCCCCAGCATTTT
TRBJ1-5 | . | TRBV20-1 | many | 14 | CSVPNQYSNQPQHF | TGCAGCGTTCCCAACCAGTATAGCAATCAGCCCCAGCATTTT
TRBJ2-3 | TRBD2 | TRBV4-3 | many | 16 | CASSQDGRGPQDTQYF | TGCGCCAGCAGCCAAGACGGGAGGGGTCCACAAGATACGCAGTATTTT
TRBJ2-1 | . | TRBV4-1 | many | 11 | CAPAHSNEQFF | TGCGCCCCTGCTCACTCTAATGAGCAGTTCTTC
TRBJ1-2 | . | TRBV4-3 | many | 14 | CASSQDALNYGYTF | TGCGCCAGCAGCCAAGATGCCCTCAACTATGGCTACACCTTC
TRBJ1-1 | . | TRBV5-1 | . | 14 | CASSAGRQNTEAFF | TGCGCCAGCAGCGCGGGACGCCAGAACACTGAAGCTTTCTTT
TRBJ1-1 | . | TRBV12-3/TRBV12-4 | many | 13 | CASRTTGTSEAFF | TGTGCCAGCAGAACAACAGGGACTTCTGAAGCTTTCTTT
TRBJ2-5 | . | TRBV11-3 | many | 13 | CASSLDGAKTQYF | TGTGCCAGCAGCTTAGACGGAGCGAAGACCCAGTACTTC
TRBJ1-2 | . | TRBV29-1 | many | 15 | CSVPRPPQLNYGYTF | TGCAGCGTTCCCCGTCCCCCTCAGCTTAACTATGGCTACACCTTC
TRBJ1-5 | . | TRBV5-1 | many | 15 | CASSVSGGSNQPQHF | TGCGCCAGCAGTGTGAGCGGTGGAAGCAATCAGCCCCAGCATTTT
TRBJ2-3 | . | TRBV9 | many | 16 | CASSAHRLVPTDTQYF | TGTGCCAGCAGCGCCCACCGGCTAGTCCCCACAGATACGCAGTATTTT
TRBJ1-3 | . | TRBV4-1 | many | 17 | CASSQDLTATYRNTIYF | TGCGCCAGCAGCCAAGATCTCACGGCGACATATCGAAACACCATATATTTT
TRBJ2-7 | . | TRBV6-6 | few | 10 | CASGGYEQYF | TGTGCCAGCGGGGGTTACGAGCAGTACTTC
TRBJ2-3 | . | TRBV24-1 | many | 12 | CATSGSTDTQYF | TGTGCCACCAGTGGCAGTACAGATACGCAGTATTTT
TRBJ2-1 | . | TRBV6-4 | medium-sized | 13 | CATSTDGGLEQFF | TGTGCCACCTCAACGGATGGGGGCTTAGAGCAGTTCTTC
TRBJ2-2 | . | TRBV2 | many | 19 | CASSEVAIVRAPNTGELFF | TGTGCCAGCAGTGAAGTGGCCATCGTGAGGGCCCCGAACACCGGGGAGCTGTTTTTT
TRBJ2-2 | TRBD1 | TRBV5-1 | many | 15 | CASSLQGVGTGELFF | TGCGCCAGCAGCCTTCAGGGGGTCGGCACCGGGGAGCTGTTTTTT
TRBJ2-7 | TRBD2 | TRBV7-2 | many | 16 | CASSTQRLAGAYEQYF | TGTGCCAGCAGCACCCAGAGACTAGCGGGGGCCTACGAGCAGTACTTC
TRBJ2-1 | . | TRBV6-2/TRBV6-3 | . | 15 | CASSYSILSYNEQFF | TGTGCCAGCAGTTACTCAATCCTCTCCTACAATGAGCAGTTCTTC
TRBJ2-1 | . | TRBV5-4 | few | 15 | CASSLFPQSYNEQFF | TGTGCCAGCAGCTTGTTTCCCCAATCCTACAATGAGCAGTTCTTC
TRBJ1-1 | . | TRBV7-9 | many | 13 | CASSLGGRTEAFF | TGTGCCAGCAGCTTAGGGGGAAGGACTGAAGCTTTCTTT
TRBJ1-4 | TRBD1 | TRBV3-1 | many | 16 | CASSQGSRTGDEKLFF | TGTGCCAGCAGCCAAGGTTCTCGGACAGGGGATGAAAAACTGTTTTTT
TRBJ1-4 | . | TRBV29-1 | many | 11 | CSVERVEKLFF | TGCAGCGTTGAAAGGGTTGAAAAACTGTTTTTT
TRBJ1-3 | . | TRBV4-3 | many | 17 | CASSQDWQGFVGNTIYF | TGCGCCAGCAGCCAAGATTGGCAGGGGTTTGTTGGGAACACCATATATTTT
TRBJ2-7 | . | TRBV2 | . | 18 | CASSEVGIGGTPDYEQYF | TGTGCCAGCAGTGAAGTCGGGATTGGCGGGACTCCTGACTACGAGCAGTACTTC
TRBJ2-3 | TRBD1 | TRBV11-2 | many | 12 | CASSSDRGTQYF | TGTGCCAGCAGCTCCGACAGGGGGACGCAGTATTTT
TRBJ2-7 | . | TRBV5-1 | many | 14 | CASKSTVSSYEQYF | TGCGCCAGCAAGTCGACGGTGAGCTCCTACGAGCAGTACTTC
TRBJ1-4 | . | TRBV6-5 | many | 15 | CASSYSGGLGEKLFF | TGTGCCAGCAGTTACTCTGGGGGTTTGGGTGAAAAACTGTTTTTT
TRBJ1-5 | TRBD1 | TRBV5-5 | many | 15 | CASSLGWTGNQPQHF | TGTGCCAGCAGCTTGGGCTGGACAGGTAATCAGCCCCAGCATTTT
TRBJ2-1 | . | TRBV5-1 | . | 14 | CASSLAGEYNEQFF | TGCGCCAGCAGCTTGGCCGGAGAATACAATGAGCAGTTCTTC
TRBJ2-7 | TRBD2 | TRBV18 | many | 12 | CASSPLRESQYF | TGTGCCAGCTCACCTTTGCGGGAGAGTCAGTACTTC
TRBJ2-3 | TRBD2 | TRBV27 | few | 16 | CASSPPAGVGTDTQYF | TGTGCCAGCAGTCCCCCGGCGGGGGTTGGGACAGATACGCAGTATTTT
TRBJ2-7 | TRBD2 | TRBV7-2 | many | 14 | CASSLAGGSYEQYF | TGTGCCAGCAGCTTGGCGGGGGGTTCCTACGAGCAGTACTTC
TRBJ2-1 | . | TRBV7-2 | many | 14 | CASSLRGVVAEQFF | TGTGCCAGCAGCCTGAGGGGGGTGGTAGCAGAGCAGTTCTTC
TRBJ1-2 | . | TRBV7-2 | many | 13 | CASSSQANYGYTF | TGTGCCAGCAGCTCCCAGGCTAACTATGGCTACACCTTC
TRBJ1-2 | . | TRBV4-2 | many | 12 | CASRETNYGYTF | TGTGCCAGCAGGGAGACTAACTATGGCTACACCTTC
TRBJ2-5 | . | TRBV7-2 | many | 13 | CASSFRKEETQYF | TGTGCCAGCAGCTTCCGCAAAGAAGAGACCCAGTACTTC
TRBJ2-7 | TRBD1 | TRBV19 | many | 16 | CASSMAVWTGKAEQYF | TGTGCCAGTAGTATGGCGGTCTGGACAGGGAAGGCCGAGCAGTACTTC
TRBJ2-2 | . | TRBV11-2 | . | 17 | CASSWDGAGQNTGELFF | TGTGCCAGCAGCTGGGACGGAGCGGGACAGAACACCGGGGAGCTGTTTTTT
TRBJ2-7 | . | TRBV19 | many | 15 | CASSPGRLRAYEQYF | TGTGCCAGTAGTCCCGGACGCTTGAGAGCATACGAGCAGTACTTC
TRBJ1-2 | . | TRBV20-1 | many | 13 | CSATRAELYGYTF | TGCAGTGCAACCCGAGCGGAACTCTATGGCTACACCTTC
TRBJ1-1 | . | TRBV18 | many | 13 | CASTMTRGTEAFF | TGTGCCAGCACCATGACCCGGGGGACTGAAGCTTTCTTT